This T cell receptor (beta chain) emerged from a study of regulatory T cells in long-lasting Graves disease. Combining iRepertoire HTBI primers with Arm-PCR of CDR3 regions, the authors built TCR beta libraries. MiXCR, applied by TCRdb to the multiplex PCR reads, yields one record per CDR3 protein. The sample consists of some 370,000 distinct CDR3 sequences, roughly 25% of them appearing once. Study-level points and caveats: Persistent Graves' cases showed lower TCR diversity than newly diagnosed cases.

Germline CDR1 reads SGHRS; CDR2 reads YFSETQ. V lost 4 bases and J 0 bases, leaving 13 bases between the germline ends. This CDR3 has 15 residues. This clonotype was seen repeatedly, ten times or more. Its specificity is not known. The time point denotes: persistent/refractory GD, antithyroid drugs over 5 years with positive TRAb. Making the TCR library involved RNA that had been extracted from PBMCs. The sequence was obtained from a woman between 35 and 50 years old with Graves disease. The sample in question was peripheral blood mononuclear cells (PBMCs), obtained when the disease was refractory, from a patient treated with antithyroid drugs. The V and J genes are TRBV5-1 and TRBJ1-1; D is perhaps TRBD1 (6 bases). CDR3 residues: CASSPAGHMNTEAFF. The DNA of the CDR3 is TGCGCCAGCAGCCCGGCGGGACACATGAACACTGAAGCTTTCTTT.